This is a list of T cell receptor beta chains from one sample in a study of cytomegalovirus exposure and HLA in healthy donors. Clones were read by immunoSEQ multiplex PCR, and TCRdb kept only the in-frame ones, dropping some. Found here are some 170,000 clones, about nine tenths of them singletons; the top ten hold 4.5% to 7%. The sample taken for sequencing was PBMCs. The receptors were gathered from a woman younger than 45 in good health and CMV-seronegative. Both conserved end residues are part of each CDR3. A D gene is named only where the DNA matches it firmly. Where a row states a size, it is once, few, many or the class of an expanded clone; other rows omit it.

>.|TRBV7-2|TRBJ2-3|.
CASSLGIRTAPTSTDTQYF
TGTGCCAGCAGCTTAGGAATTCGGACGGCTCCTACTAGCACAGATACGCAGTATTTT
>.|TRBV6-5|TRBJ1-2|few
CASSLEGWNYGYTF
TGTGCCAGCAGTCTCGAGGGGTGGAACTATGGCTACACCTTC
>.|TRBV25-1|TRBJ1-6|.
CASSESKGFDSPLHF
TGTGCCAGCAGTGAATCCAAGGGATTCGATTCACCCCTCCACTTT
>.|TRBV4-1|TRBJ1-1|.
CASSQDHGQGRENTEAFF
TGCGCCAGCAGCCAAGATCATGGGCAGGGACGAGAGAACACTGAAGCTTTCTTT
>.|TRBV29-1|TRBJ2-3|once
CSVEHPSTDTQYF
TGCAGCGTTGAACACCCTAGCACAGATACGCAGTATTTT
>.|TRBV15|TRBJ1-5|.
CATSTTELQPQHF
TGTGCCACCAGCACTACAGAGCTTCAGCCCCAGCATTTT
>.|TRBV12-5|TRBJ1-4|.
CASRGTNEKLFF
TGTGCTAGCCGAGGAACTAATGAAAAACTGTTTTTT
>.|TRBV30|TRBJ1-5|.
CAWDQQDSNQPQHF
TGTGCCTGGGATCAACAGGATAGCAATCAGCCCCAGCATTTT
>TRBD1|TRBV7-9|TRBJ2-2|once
CASSSGTGHSGGELFF
TGTGCCAGCAGCTCAGGGACAGGGCATAGTGGCGGGGAGCTGTTTTTT
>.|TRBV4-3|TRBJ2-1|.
CASSQGVSSYNEQFF
TGCGCCAGCAGCCAAGGGGTGAGCTCCTACAATGAGCAGTTCTTC
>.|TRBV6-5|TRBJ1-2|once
CASSKGDNYGYTF
TGTGCCAGCAGTAAAGGGGATAACTATGGCTACACCTTC
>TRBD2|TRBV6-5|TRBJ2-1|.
CASSYSGSGGRNEQFF
TGTGCCAGCAGTTACTCTGGTAGCGGGGGGAGAAATGAGCAGTTCTTC
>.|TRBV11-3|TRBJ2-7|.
CASSHDTDEQYF
TGTGCCAGCAGCCATGACACCGACGAGCAGTACTTC
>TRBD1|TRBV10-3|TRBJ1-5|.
CAISEGQGSNQPQHF
TGTGCCATCAGTGAGGGACAGGGAAGCAATCAGCCCCAGCATTTT
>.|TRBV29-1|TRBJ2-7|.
CSVRGGNIQTYEQYF
TGCAGCGTTCGAGGTGGGAACATCCAGACCTACGAGCAGTACTTC
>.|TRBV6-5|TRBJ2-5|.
CASSYLGEETQYF
TGTGCCAGCAGTTACTTGGGGGAAGAGACCCAGTACTTC
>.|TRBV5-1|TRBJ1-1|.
CASSLELGERAFF
TGCGCCAGCAGCTTGGAGCTCGGGGAAAGGGCTTTCTTT
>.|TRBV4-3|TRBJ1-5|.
CASSQSHGRQPQHF
TGCGCCAGCAGCCAATCCCACGGCCGCCAGCCCCAGCATTTT
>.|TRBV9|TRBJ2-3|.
CASSPPFGGGTDTQYF
TGTGCCAGCAGCCCTCCCTTCGGAGGGGGGACAGATACGCAGTATTTT
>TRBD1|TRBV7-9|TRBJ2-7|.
CASSFSPTGRSYEQYF
TGTGCCAGCAGCTTTAGCCCGACAGGGAGATCCTACGAGCAGTACTTC
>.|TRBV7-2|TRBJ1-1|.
CASSPDREAFF
TGTGCCAGCAGCCCAGACAGGGAAGCTTTCTTT
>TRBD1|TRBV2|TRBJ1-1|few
CASRGTGLNTEAFF
TGTGCCAGCAGGGGGACAGGGTTGAACACTGAAGCTTTCTTT
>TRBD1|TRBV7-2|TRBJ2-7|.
CASSLEGQGFEQYF
TGTGCCAGCAGCCTCGAGGGACAGGGGTTCGAGCAGTACTTC
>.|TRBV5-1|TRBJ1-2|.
CASSPRPGQSYGYTF
TGCGCCAGCAGCCCACGACCCGGACAGAGCTATGGCTACACCTTC
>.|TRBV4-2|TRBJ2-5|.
CASSPGSRAGETQYF
TGTGCCAGCAGCCCCGGGTCCAGGGCCGGGGAGACCCAGTACTTC
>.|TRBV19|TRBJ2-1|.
CASSIRVGRRGEQFF
TGTGCCAGTAGTATTCGGGTTGGGAGACGGGGTGAGCAGTTCTTC
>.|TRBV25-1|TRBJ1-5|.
CASSGGYGQPQHF
TGTGCCAGCAGTGGAGGGTACGGGCAGCCCCAGCATTTT
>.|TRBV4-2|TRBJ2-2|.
CASSQASGPNTGELFF
TGTGCCAGCAGCCAAGCCTCGGGACCCAACACCGGGGAGCTGTTTTTT
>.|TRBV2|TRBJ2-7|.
CASSANYEQYF
TGTGCCAGCAGCGCCAACTACGAGCAGTACTTC
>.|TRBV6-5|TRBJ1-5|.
CASSYSPGPYQPQHF
TGTGCCAGCAGTTACTCCCCAGGCCCTTATCAGCCCCAGCATTTT
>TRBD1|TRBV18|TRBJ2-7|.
CASSERDRPYEQYF
TGTGCCAGCTCAGAGAGGGACAGACCCTACGAGCAGTACTTC
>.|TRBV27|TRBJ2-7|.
CASSPLGQGPYEQYF
TGTGCCAGCAGTCCTCTGGGGCAGGGGCCCTACGAGCAGTACTTC
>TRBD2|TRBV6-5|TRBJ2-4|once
CASSYGPGGKNIQYF
TGTGCCAGCAGTTACGGGCCGGGGGGGAAAAACATTCAGTACTTC
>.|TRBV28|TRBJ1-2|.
CASSLMGSFGAEGYTF
TGTGCCAGCAGTTTAATGGGTTCGTTCGGGGCTGAGGGCTACACCTTC
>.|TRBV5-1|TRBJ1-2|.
CASSLVQGPNYGYTF
TGCGCCAGCAGCTTGGTACAGGGACCTAACTATGGCTACACCTTC
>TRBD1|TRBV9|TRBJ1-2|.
CASSVASGGAYGYTF
TGTGCCAGCAGCGTAGCGTCAGGGGGGGCCTATGGCTACACCTTC
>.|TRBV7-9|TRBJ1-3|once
CASSESGPGFSGNTIYF
TGTGCCAGCAGCGAAAGCGGCCCGGGATTCTCTGGAAACACCATATATTTT
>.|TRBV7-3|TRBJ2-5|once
CASSLIQGETQYF
TGTGCCAGCAGCTTAATTCAGGGAGAGACCCAGTACTTC
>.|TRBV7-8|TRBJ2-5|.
CASSLAAGSETQYF
TGTGCCAGCAGCTTAGCGGCGGGAAGTGAGACCCAGTACTTC
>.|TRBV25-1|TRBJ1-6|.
CAASRGYNSPLHF
TGTGCAGCCTCAAGGGGCTATAATTCACCCCTCCACTTT
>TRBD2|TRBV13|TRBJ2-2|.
CASSTGLAGAMEIATGELFF
TGTGCCAGCAGCACCGGACTAGCGGGAGCAATGGAGATCGCAACCGGGGAGCTGTTTTTT
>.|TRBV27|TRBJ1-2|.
CASSLSGPVGYTF
TGTGCCAGCAGTTTATCTGGGCCGGTCGGCTACACCTTC
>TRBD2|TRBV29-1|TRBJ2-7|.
CSNPGTSVYTYEQYF
TGCAGCAACCCGGGGACTAGCGTATACACCTACGAGCAGTACTTC
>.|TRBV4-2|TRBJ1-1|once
CASSQDPTVNTEAFF
TGTGCCAGCAGCCAAGATCCGACAGTGAACACTGAAGCTTTCTTT
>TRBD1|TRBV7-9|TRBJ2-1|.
CASSLTGNEQFF
TGTGCCAGCAGCTTGACAGGGAATGAGCAGTTCTTC
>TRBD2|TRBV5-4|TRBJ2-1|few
CASSQDGLAGGNEQFF
TGTGCCAGCAGCCAAGATGGACTAGCGGGGGGCAATGAGCAGTTCTTC
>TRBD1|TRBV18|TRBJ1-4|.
CASSPYLGQRDEKLFF
TGTGCCAGCTCACCATATTTGGGACAGCGAGATGAAAAACTGTTTTTT
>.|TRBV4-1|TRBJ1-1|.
CASSQGLGTGTEAFF
TGCGCCAGCAGCCAGGGTCTGGGAACGGGGACTGAAGCTTTCTTT
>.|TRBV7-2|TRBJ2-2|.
CASSLSGSTGELFF
TGTGCCAGCAGCTTATCAGGAAGTACCGGGGAGCTGTTTTTT
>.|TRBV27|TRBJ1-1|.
CASSRSGRPMNTEAFF
TGTGCCAGCAGCCGGTCTGGGAGACCGATGAACACTGAAGCTTTCTTT
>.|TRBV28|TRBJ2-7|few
CASSPATYEQYF
TGTGCCAGTTCCCCTGCCACCTACGAGCAGTACTTC
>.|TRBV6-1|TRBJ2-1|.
CASSAFSAGGSYNEQFF
TGTGCCAGCAGTGCCTTCTCAGCGGGCGGCTCCTACAATGAGCAGTTCTTC
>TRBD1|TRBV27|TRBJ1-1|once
CASSSQTGRRNTEAFF
TGTGCCAGCAGTTCCCAGACAGGGAGGAGGAACACTGAAGCTTTCTTT
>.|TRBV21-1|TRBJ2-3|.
CASSKGSYNIPTDTQYF
TGTGCCAGCAGCAAAGGGTCCTATAACATCCCCACAGATACGCAGTATTTT
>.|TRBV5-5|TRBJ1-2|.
CASSLERDGLGYGYTF
TGTGCCAGCAGCTTGGAGCGGGACGGACTTGGGTATGGCTACACCTTC
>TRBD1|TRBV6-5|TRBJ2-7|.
CASSYQSGTGGEQYF
TGTGCCAGCAGTTACCAAAGCGGGACAGGGGGCGAGCAGTACTTC
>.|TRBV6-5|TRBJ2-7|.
CASSYRDGYEQYF
TGTGCCAGCAGTTACCGGGACGGCTACGAGCAGTACTTC
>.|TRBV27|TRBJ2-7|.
CASSQRGRSSYEQYF
TGTGCCAGCAGCCAACGGGGGCGAAGCTCCTACGAGCAGTACTTC